This T cell receptor beta chain was found in a study of blood T cell repertoires in COVID-19. Study-wide context: Samples representing acute and convalescent COVID-19 were sourced from the United States, Italy and Spain. The cDNA or gDNA used as material had been derived from T cells, B-cell-depleted T cells, or PBMCs.

Per the original data handling: Amplification of reference gene primers was used by the study to estimate nucleated cell counts. The repertoire was sequenced with immunoSEQ multiplex PCR; TCRdb's copy has only in-frame clones and lacks some. Clone size and V and J calls were adopted from that table, with D and trimming inferred from the DNA. The sample consists of around 120,000 clones, about nine tenths of them appearing once. This TCR was recovered from a human donor in a cohort sampled during active COVID-19. Sequencing was performed on peripheral blood.

The CDR3 nucleotides are TGCGCCAGCAGCTTGATCTCCAACTATGGCTACACCTTC. The encoded protein is CASSLISNYGYTF. The gene calls are TRBV5-1 and TRBJ1-2; D remains unclear. This CDR3 comprises 13 residues. The ends were cut back, 1 base at V and 2 bases at J, with 6 bases in the middle. The V gene's germline CDR1 is SGHRS and CDR2 YFSETQ.